Shown below are 6 T cell receptor beta chains from a single sample sequenced in a study of T cells in localized non-small cell lung cancer (dated by TCRdb to about 2020). The receptor library was made with the immunoSEQ multiplex PCR assay. What TCRdb holds here is the immuneACCESS table cut down to in-frame rearrangements. Part of the clones is not present; checked against another copy, under half of the missing clones reflect an unresolved V gene, and the others are unexplained. The sample contains tens of thousands of clones, around 82% of them found a single time. The ten most abundant clones make up 7.5% to 10% of the sample. Sample: peripheral blood, taken before any cancer treatment. These receptors all come from a female donor of 60 years or more with stage I lung adenocarcinoma.

The CDR3 loop reads CASSPRETGEIETQYF. The CDR3 coding sequence is TGTGCCAGCAGCCCACGAGAGACAGGGGAAATAGAGACCCAGTACTTC. The rearrangement joins TRBV9 to TRBJ2-5; 8 bases map to TRBD1. The CDR3 consists of 16 residues. Per germline, CDR1 SGDLS and CDR2 YYNGEE. The junction had 12 bases not matched to a gene; V was cut back by 4 bases and J by 4 bases.

The chain combines TRBV10-3 with TRBJ1-5; perhaps TRBD1 as D (6 bases). From germline, CDR1 is ENHRY and CDR2 SYGVKD. This CDR3 contains 14 residues. V was pared by 6 bases and J by 2 bases, with 11 bases between. CDR3 amino acids: CAISSKGGNQPQHF. CDR3 sequence (DNA): TGTGCCATCAGCTCCAAGGGGGGCAATCAGCCCCAGCATTTT.

Worth noting for this clone: A single base is all that separates this from a far larger clone, so a read error is likely. This rearrangement joins TRBV5-4 to TRBJ1-2, with a weak D call TRBD1 (6 bases). Germline CDR1 reads SGHNT; CDR2 reads YYREEE (reference sequence). Trimming removed 0 bases at V and 3 bases at J, with 6 bases between. This CDR3 is built from 13 residues. Here the CDR3 DNA reads TGTGCCAGCAGCTTGGAGGGGGACTATGGCTACACCTTC. It yields the protein CASSLEGDYGYTF.

This clone has a single count. The J gene is TRBJ2-7, the V gene TRBV28; a weak D match, TRBD2 (6 bases). Trimming pared 6 bases from V and 7 bases from J, leaving 19 bases between. The CDR3 has 14 residues. The germline V gene encodes CDR1 MDHEN and CDR2 SYDVKM. Here the CDR3 reads CASSDPGSISEQYF. The CDR3 DNA is TGTGCCAGCAGCGATCCCGGGAGCATCAGTGAGCAGTACTTC. Complete variable domain (other parts from reference TRBV28 and TRBJ2-7): DVKVTQSSRYLVKRTGEKVFLECVQDMDHENMFWYRQDPGLGLRLIYFSYDVKMKEKGDIPEGYSVSREKKERFSLILESASTNQTSMYLCASSDPGSISEQYFGPGTRLTVT.

This clone occurred a few times. The chain combines TRBV25-1 with TRBJ1-5, with unresolved D. CDR1 MGHDK and CDR2 SYGVNS come from the germline V gene. CDR3 size: 12 residues. V was clipped by 5 bases and J by 0 bases, with 2 bases between them. The CDR3 protein is CASSRSNQPQHF. The CDR3 DNA is TGTGCCAGCAGTCGTAGCAATCAGCCCCAGCATTTT.

Written as DNA, the CDR3 is TGTGCCAGCAGACAGGGCACTAATGAAAAACTGTTTTTT. Its translation: CASRQGTNEKLFF. This chain links TRBV6-1 with TRBJ1-4; tentatively, D is TRBD1 (6 bases). The V gene lost 6 bases and the J gene lost 2 bases, with 7 bases spanning the gap. This CDR3 has 13 residues. Looked up from germline, CDR1 is MNHNS and CDR2 is SASEGT.